The 17 T cell receptor beta chains below were found in one sample sequenced in a study of blood T cell repertoires in COVID-19. Measured with immunoSEQ multiplex PCR; TCRdb has only the in-frame clones, and not every one. The data hold 70,000 to 95,000 clones, with 86% observed a single time. Specimen: peripheral blood. Every receptor here comes from a human donor in a cohort sampled during active COVID-19.

This clone was picked up one time. The rearrangement links TRBV27 to TRBJ2-7; no firm D call. Trimming removed 3 bases from V and 6 bases from J, with 12 bases in between. This CDR3 contains 13 residues. Germline V gene lookup returns CDR1 MNHEY and CDR2 SMNVEV (reference sequence). The CDR3 nucleotides read TGTGCCAGCAGTTTTGGCAGTTGGAGCGAGCAGTACTTC. It is translated as CASSFGSWSEQYF.

The sample holds one count of this clone. J is TRBJ1-4 and V is TRBV28; 7 nucleotides match TRBD1. The CDR3 totals 14 residues. From germline, CDR1 is MDHEN and CDR2 SYDVKM. V trimming: 5 bases; J trimming: 2 bases; junction bases outside the gene matches: 2. The CDR3 region is CASSTGQTNEKLFF. CDR3 DNA: TGTGCCAGCAGTACGGGACAGACTAATGAAAAACTGTTTTTT.

This chain connects TRBV6-2 or TRBV6-3 to TRBJ2-2; 8 bases map to TRBD1. The V gene end was trimmed by 6 bases and the J gene end by 6 bases; junction bases not matched to a gene: 9. This CDR3 has 15 amino acids. Germline V lookup: CDR1 MNHEY, CDR2 SVGEGT. This CDR3 reads CASSLAGGDAGELFF. DNA of the CDR3: TGTGCCAGCAGCCTAGCAGGGGGCGACGCCGGGGAGCTGTTTTTT.

The chain employs TRBV30 and TRBJ2-7; 12 nucleotides align to TRBD2. This CDR3 has 16 amino acids. Germline CDR1 and CDR2: GTSNPN and SVGIG (reference sequence). V shed 2 bases, J shed 1 base, and the junction held 6 bases outside the gene matches. The DNA of the CDR3 is TGTGCCTGGAGTCCGGGACTAGCGGGTGAGTCCTACGAGCAGTACTTC. Amino acids: CAWSPGLAGESYEQYF.

The chain carries TRBV27 and TRBJ2-7; TRBD1 is a possible D gene (6 bases). The V end lost 4 bases, the J end lost 4 bases, and 11 bases lay between the germline ends. Germline V lookup: CDR1 MNHEY, CDR2 SMNVEV (reference sequence). The CDR3 loop spans 13 amino acids. CDR3 sequence reads: CASSYQGPYEQYF. The CDR3 region has the DNA TGTGCCAGCAGTTACCAGGGGCCGTACGAGCAGTACTTC.

This clone was seen just once. This chain uses TRBV4-2 with TRBJ2-1, with 12 bases that match TRBD2. After removal of 1 base from V and 8 bases from J, the junction contained 9 bases not matched to a gene. Per germline, CDR1 LGHNA and CDR2 YNFKEQ. The CDR3 spans 17 residues. The CDR3 is CASSQAPSGRDSDEQFF. In nucleotides, the CDR3 is TGTGCCAGCAGCCAAGCCCCTAGCGGGAGGGATAGTGATGAGCAGTTCTTC.

This clone was recorded once. The gene calls are TRBV6-5 and TRBJ2-7; TRBD1 might be the D (5 bases). Trimming took off 5 bases at V and 3 bases at J, with 11 bases between the two ends. Germline-derived CDR1 and CDR2 are MNHEY and SVGAGI. The CDR3 covers 13 residues. The CDR3 DNA sequence: TGTGCCAGCAGTCAGGGCTTTGGCTACGAGCAGTACTTC. Amino acid sequence: CASSQGFGYEQYF.

The rearrangement links TRBV21-1 to TRBJ1-6; the tabulated D call, TRBD1, remains unverified against the DNA. TRBV21-1 is recorded as a pseudogene. The length of the CDR3 is 14 residues. The CDR3 region is CASSTWTGGSPLHF. The CDR3 nucleotides are TGTGCCAGCAGCACCTGGACAGGGGGTTCACCCCTCCACTTT.

The chain combines TRBV10-3 with TRBJ1-1; D uncertain. V lost 0 bases to trimming and J lost 9 bases, with 11 bases between them. The CDR3 runs 13 residues. Germline V gives CDR1 ENHRY, CDR2 SYGVKD. As DNA, the CDR3 is TGTGCCATCAGTGAGTCTTTTGAGGGCAAAGCTTTCTTT. Encoded protein: CAISESFEGKAFF.

The chain couples TRBV13 to TRBJ2-1; the match to TRBD1 covers 7 bases. Germline V lookup: CDR1 PRHDT, CDR2 FYEKMQ (reference sequence). V dropped 5 bases and J dropped 0; count of bases not matched to a gene: 7. The CDR3 spans 16 residues. This chain's CDR3 is CASSIGQALSYNEQFF. The CDR3 DNA follows: TGTGCCAGCAGCATCGGACAGGCCCTCTCCTACAATGAGCAGTTCTTC.

This clone has a single count. CDR3 amino acids: CASSGTAPYEQYF. The CDR3 nucleotides are TGTGCCAGCAGTGGGACAGCCCCCTACGAGCAGTACTTC. The V call is TRBV2, the J call TRBJ2-7; a weak D match, TRBD1 (6 bases). From germline, CDR1 is SNHLY and CDR2 FYNNEI. Trimming removed 4 bases at V and 2 bases at J, with 9 bases between. CDR3 length: 13 amino acids.

The CDR3 DNA reads as TGTGCCAGCAGCCCGGCGGCAAATTCTAACTATGGCTACACCTTC. Translating it yields CASSPAANSNYGYTF. The rearrangement uses TRBV5-6 and TRBJ1-2, with D unresolved. CDR3 length equals 15 residues. Deletions cut 4 bases from V and 0 bases from J, with 13 bases between. The germline gives CDR1 SGHDT, CDR2 YYEEEE.

This clone showed up just once. The rearrangement uses TRBV19 and TRBJ2-1; 8 bases fit TRBD2. V dropped 4 bases and J dropped 8; count of bases not matched to a gene: 10. The CDR3 covers 15 residues. The germline CDR1 and CDR2 sequences are LNHDA and SQIVND (reference sequence). In DNA, the CDR3 is TGTGCCAGTAGTACCTCGGGACTAGGAGCTCATGAGCAGTTCTTC. Amino acid sequence: CASSTSGLGAHEQFF.

This chain connects TRBV27 to TRBJ2-7; TRBD1 agrees at 7 bases. The CDR3 length is 16 residues. CDR1 and CDR2 from the germline V gene are MNHEY and SMNVEV (reference sequence). Trimming took 7 bases from V and 4 from J; bases not matched to a gene: 16. The CDR3: CASTPSLGTVKYEQYF. The CDR3 coding sequence is TGTGCCAGCACCCCGTCGTTAGGGACAGTAAAATACGAGCAGTACTTC.

The CDR3 is CASSPGGYEQFF. As DNA, the CDR3 is TGTGCCAGCTCGCCAGGGGGCTATGAGCAGTTCTTC. The chain couples TRBV18 to TRBJ2-1; 8 bases are shared with TRBD1. From germline, CDR1 is KGHSH and CDR2 LQKENI. CDR3 size: 12 residues. The J segment lost 8 bases and the V segment lost 6 bases, leaving 3 bases of the junction unmatched.

This chain connects TRBV19 to TRBJ1-1, with 9 positions matching TRBD1. CDR1 LNHDA and CDR2 SQIVND come from the germline V gene (reference sequence). Unmatched junction bases numbered 3, after V lost 3 bases and J lost 1 base. The CDR3 consists of 15 residues. The chain's CDR3 is CASSMGQGGNTEAFF. Here the CDR3 DNA reads TGTGCCAGTAGTATGGGACAGGGAGGGAACACTGAAGCTTTCTTT.

The chain is built from TRBV6-6 and TRBJ2-7, with 7 positions matching TRBD1. V shed 5 bases, J shed 1 base, and the junction held 8 bases outside the gene matches. The CDR3 has 15 residues. Germline CDR1 reads MNHNY; CDR2 reads SVGAGI (reference sequence). The CDR3 DNA is TGTGCCAGCAGTCCGCCCAGGGACAGATCCTACGAGCAGTACTTC. Its protein is CASSPPRDRSYEQYF.